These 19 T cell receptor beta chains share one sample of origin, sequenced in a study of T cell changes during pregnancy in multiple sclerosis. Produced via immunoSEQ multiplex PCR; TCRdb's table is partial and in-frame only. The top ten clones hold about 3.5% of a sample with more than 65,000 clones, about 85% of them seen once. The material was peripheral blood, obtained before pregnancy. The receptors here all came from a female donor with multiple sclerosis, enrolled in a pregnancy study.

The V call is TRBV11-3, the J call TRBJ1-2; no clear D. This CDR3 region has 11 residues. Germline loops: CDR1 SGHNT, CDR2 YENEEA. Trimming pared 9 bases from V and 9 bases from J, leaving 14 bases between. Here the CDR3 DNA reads TGTGCCAGAACGGTGGGAGATCGCTACACCTTC. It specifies CARTVGDRYTF.

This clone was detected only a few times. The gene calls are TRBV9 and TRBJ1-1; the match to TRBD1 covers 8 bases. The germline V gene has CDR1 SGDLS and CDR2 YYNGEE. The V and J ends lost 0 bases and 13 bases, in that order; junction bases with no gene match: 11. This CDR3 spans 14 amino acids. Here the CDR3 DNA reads TGTGCCAGCAGCGTAGGGGGACAGGATTTTGAGGTTTTCTTT. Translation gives CASSVGGQDFEVFF.

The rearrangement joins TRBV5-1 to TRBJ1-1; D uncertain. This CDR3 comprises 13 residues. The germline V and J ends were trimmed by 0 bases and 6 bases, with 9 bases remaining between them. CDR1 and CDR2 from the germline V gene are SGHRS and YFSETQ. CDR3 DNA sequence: TGCGCCAGCAGCTTGGATGAGGGCCCTGAAGCTTTCTTT. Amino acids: CASSLDEGPEAFF.

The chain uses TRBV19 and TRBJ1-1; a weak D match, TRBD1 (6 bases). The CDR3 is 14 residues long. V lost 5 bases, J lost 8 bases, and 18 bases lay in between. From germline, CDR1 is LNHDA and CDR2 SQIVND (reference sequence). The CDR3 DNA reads TGTGCCAGTAGTTTGTATTCAACAGGGCGAGAAGCTTTCTTT. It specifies CASSLYSTGREAFF. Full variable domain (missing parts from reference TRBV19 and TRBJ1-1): DGGITQSPKYLFRKEGQNVTLSCEQNLNHDAMYWYRQDPGQGLRLIYYSQIVNDFQKGDIAEGYSVSREKKESFPLTVTSAQKNPTAFYLCASSLYSTGREAFFGQGTRLTVV.

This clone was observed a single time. CDR3 coding DNA: TGTGCCAGCAGCCAACGAGGGGGCGCAAACACCGGGGAGCTGTTTTTT. Amino acids: CASSQRGGANTGELFF. The chain joins TRBV4-2 to TRBJ2-2, with TRBD1 identical over 7 bases. The CDR3 has 16 amino acids. Germline-derived CDR1 and CDR2 are LGHNA and YNFKEQ. Unmatched junction bases numbered 5, after V lost 2 bases and J lost 2 bases.

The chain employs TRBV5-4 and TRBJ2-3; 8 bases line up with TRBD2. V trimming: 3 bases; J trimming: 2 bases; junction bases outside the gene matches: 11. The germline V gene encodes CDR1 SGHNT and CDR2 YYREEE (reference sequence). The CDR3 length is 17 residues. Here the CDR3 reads CASSWGSGNGVTDTQYF. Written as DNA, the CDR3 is TGTGCCAGCAGCTGGGGTAGCGGGAACGGTGTCACAGATACGCAGTATTTT.

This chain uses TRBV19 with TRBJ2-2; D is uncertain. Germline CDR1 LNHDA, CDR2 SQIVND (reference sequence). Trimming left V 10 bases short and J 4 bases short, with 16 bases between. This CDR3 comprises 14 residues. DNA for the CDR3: TGTGCCACCCGTGGCTGGTCGGGCACCGGGGAGCTGTTTTTT. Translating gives CATRGWSGTGELFF. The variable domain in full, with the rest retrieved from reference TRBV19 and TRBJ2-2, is DGGITQSPKYLFRKEGQNVTLSCEQNLNHDAMYWYRQDPGQGLRLIYYSQIVNDFQKGDIAEGYSVSREKKESFPLTVTSAQKNPTAFYLCATRGWSGTGELFFGEGSRLTVL.

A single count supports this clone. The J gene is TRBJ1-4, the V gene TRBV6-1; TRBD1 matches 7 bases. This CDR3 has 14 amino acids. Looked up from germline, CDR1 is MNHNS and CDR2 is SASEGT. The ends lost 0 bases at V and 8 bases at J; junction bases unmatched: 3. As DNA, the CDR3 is TGTGCCAGCAGTGAAGCAGGGGGCGCGGAAAAACTGTTTTTT. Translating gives CASSEAGGAEKLFF.

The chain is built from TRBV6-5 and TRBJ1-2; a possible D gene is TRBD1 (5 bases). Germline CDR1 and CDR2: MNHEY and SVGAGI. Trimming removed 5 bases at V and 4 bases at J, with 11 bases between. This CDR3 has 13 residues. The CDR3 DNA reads TGTGCCAGCAGTCATGACAGATTCTATGGCTACACCTTC. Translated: CASSHDRFYGYTF.

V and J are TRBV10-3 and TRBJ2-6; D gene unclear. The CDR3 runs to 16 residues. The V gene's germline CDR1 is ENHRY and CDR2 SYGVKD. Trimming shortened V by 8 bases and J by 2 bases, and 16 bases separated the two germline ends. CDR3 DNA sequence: TGTGCCATCCAAATCGAGCCTTCCACTGGGGCCAACGTCCTGACTTTC. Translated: CAIQIEPSTGANVLTF.

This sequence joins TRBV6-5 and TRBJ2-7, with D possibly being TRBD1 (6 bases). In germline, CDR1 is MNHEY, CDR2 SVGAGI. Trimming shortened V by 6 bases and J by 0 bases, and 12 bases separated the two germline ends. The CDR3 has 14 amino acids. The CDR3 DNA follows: TGTGCCAGCAGCTTGACAGGACTCTCCTACGAGCAGTACTTC. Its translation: CASSLTGLSYEQYF.

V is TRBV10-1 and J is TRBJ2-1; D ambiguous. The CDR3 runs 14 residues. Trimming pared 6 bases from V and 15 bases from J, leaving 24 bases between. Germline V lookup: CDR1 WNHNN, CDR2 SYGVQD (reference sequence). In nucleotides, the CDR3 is TGCGCCAGCAGCGCTACAACCGACAACCCCATCGGGTTCTTC. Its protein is CASSATTDNPIGFF.

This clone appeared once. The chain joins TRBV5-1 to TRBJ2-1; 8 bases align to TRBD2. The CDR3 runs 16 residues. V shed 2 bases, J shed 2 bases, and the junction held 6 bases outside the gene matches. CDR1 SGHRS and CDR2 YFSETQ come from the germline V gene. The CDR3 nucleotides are TGCGCCAGCAGCTTTCTGTATAGCGGGGCCTACAATGAGCAGTTCTTC. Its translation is CASSFLYSGAYNEQFF.

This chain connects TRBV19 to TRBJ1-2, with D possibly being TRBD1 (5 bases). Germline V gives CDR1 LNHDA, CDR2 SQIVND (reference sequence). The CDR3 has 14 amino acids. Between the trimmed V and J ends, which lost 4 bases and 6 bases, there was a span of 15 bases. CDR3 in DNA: TGTGCCAGTAGTAACTCGCGGGGGATCAATGGCTACACCTTC. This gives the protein CASSNSRGINGYTF. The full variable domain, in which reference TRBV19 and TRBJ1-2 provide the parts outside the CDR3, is DGGITQSPKYLFRKEGQNVTLSCEQNLNHDAMYWYRQDPGQGLRLIYYSQIVNDFQKGDIAEGYSVSREKKESFPLTVTSAQKNPTAFYLCASSNSRGINGYTFGSGTRLTVV.

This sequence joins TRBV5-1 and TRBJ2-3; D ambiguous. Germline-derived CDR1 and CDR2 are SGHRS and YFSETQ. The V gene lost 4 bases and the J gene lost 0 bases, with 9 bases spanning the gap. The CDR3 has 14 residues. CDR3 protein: CASSRGPSTDTQYF. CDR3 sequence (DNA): TGCGCCAGCAGCCGCGGTCCTAGCACAGATACGCAGTATTTT.

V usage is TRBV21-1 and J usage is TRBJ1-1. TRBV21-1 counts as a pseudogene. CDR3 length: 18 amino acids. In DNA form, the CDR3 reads TGTGCCAGCAGCATTCCAGCGGCACCCTGTAACATGAACACTGAAGCTTTCTTT. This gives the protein CASSIPAAPCNMNTEAFF.

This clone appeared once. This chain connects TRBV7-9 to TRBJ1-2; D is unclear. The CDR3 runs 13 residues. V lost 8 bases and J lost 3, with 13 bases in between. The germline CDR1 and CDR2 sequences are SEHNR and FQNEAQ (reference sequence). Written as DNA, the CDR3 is TGTGCCAGCCTGTCAGGCGGGGACTATGGCTACACCTTC. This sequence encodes CASLSGGDYGYTF.

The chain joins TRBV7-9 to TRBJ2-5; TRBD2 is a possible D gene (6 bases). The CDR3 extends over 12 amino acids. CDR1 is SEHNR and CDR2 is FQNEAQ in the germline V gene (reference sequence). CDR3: CAVGTLMETQYF. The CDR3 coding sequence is TGTGCTGTAGGGACTTTAATGGAGACCCAGTACTTC. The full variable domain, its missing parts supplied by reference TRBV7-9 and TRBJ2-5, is DTGVSQNPRHKITKRGQNVTFRCDPISEHNRLYWYRQTLGQGPEFLTYFQNEAQLEKSRLLSDRFSAERPKGSFSTLEIQRTEQGDSAMYLCAVGTLMETQYFGPGTRLLVL.

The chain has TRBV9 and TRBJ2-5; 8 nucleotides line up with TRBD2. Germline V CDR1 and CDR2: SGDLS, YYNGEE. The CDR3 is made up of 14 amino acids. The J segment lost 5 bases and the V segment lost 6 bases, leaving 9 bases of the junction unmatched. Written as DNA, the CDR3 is TGTGCCAGCACCCCGAGCGGGGGACGGGAGACCCAGTACTTC. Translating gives CASTPSGGRETQYF.